The clone carrying this T cell receptor beta chain was seen a few times. Other DNA sequences of this sample code for an identical CDR3. This sample is drawn from a study of T cells in tuberculosis. Profiled with immunoSEQ multiplex PCR; TCRdb holds only in-frame clones, not every one. This table has over 30,000 clones, just under 95% appearing once. Germline-derived CDR1 and CDR2 are SGHRS and YFSETQ. V gave up 4 bases and J gave up 7 bases; unmatched junction bases: 6. The CDR3 is 15 residues long. This chain uses TRBV5-1 with TRBJ2-7; 15 bases align to TRBD2. The sequence derives from a donor aged 10-35 years with latent tuberculosis or without tuberculosis infection. Some clones in this sample may be carry-over from other donors' samples. Sequencing input: PBMCs. The CDR3 DNA follows: TGCGCCAGCAGCCTTGAGGGACTAGCGGGAGGAGAGCAGTACTTC. This codes for CASSLEGLAGGEQYF.